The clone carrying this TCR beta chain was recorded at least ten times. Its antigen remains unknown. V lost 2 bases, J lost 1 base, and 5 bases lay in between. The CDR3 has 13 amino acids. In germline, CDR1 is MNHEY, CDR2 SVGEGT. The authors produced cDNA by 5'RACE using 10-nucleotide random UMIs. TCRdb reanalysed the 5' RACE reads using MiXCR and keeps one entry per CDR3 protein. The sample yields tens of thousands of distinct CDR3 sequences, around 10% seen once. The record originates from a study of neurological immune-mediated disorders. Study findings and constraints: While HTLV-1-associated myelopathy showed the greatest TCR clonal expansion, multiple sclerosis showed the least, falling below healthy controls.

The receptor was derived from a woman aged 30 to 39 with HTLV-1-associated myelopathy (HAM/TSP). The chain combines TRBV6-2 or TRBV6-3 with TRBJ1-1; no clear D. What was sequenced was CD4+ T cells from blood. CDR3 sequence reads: CASSYGGNTEAFF. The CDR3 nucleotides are TGTGCCAGCAGTTACGGAGGGAACACTGAAGCTTTCTTT.